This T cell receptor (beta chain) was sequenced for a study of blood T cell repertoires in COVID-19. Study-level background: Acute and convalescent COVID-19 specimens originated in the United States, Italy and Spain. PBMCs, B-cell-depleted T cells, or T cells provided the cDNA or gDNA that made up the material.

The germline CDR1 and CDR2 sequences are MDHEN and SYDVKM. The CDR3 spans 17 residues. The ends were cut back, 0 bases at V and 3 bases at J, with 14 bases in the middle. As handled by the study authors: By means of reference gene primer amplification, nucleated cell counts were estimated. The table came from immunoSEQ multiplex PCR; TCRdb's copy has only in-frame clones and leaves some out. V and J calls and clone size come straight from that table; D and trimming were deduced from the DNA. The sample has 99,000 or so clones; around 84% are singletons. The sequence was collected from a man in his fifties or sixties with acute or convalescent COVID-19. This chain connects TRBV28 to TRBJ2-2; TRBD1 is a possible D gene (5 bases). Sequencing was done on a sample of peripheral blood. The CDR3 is CASSLWIPGYDTGELFF. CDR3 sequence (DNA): TGTGCCAGCAGTTTATGGATACCAGGGTATGACACCGGGGAGCTGTTTTTT.